These T cell receptor beta chains were read from a single sample in a study of T cell changes during pregnancy in multiple sclerosis. Clones were sequenced by immunoSEQ multiplex PCR, and TCRdb holds only the in-frame ones, with some missing. This table has 100,000 or so clones, around 92% appearing once. The specimen comprised peripheral blood, sampled in the second trimester of pregnancy. These receptor sequences come from a female donor with multiple sclerosis, enrolled in a pregnancy study. The CDR3 runs from the conserved cysteine through the conserved F or W. The order of the fields is D gene, J gene, V gene, clone size, CDR3 DNA, CDR3 protein. The D gene is left open where the match is weak. Expanded clones are given a class, and other clones once, few, many or no size at all.

D gene: TRBD1
J gene: TRBJ1-5
V gene: TRBV7-6
clone size: NA
CDR3 DNA: TGTGCCAGCAGCCCAGGACAGGGTCGTCAGCCCCAGCATTTT
CDR3 protein: CASSPGQGRQPQHF

D gene: NA
J gene: TRBJ2-7
V gene: TRBV5-1
clone size: NA
CDR3 DNA: TGCGCCAGCAGCTTGTTACTTACCTACGAGCAGTACTTC
CDR3 protein: CASSLLLTYEQYF

D gene: NA
J gene: TRBJ2-5
V gene: TRBV9
clone size: once
CDR3 DNA: TGTGCCAGCAGCGTCGGGGGAGAGACCCAGTACTTC
CDR3 protein: CASSVGGETQYF

D gene: TRBD2
J gene: TRBJ2-3
V gene: TRBV28
clone size: NA
CDR3 DNA: TGTGCCAGCAGTTTAAGGGCGGGAGGCTGGGTCGGCACAGATACGCAGTATTTT
CDR3 protein: CASSLRAGGWVGTDTQYF

D gene: NA
J gene: TRBJ2-1
V gene: TRBV19
clone size: NA
CDR3 DNA: TGTGCCAGTAGTCCTCCGGGCCGGGGGCAGTTCTTC
CDR3 protein: CASSPPGRGQFF

D gene: NA
J gene: TRBJ1-2
V gene: TRBV19
clone size: NA
CDR3 DNA: TGTGCCAGTAGTAAGGGGGACCCTAACTATGGCTACACCTTC
CDR3 protein: CASSKGDPNYGYTF

D gene: NA
J gene: TRBJ1-5
V gene: TRBV19
clone size: NA
CDR3 DNA: TGTGCCAGTAGTATGAGGCAGACAGTGTCCATTCGGGACTGGGGTCAGCCCCAGCATTTT
CDR3 protein: CASSMRQTVSIRDWGQPQHF

D gene: TRBD2
J gene: TRBJ2-7
V gene: TRBV4-3
clone size: NA
CDR3 DNA: TGCGCCAGCAGCCGATTAGCGGGAGAAGTCCACGAGCAGTACTTC
CDR3 protein: CASSRLAGEVHEQYF

D gene: NA
J gene: TRBJ2-1
V gene: TRBV19
clone size: once
CDR3 DNA: TGTGCCAGTAGTGTCTCAGGGTTAAATAATGAGCAGTTCTTC
CDR3 protein: CASSVSGLNNEQFF

D gene: NA
J gene: TRBJ2-1
V gene: TRBV15
clone size: NA
CDR3 DNA: TGTGCCATAAGCGTGTCCTCCTACAATGAGCAGTTCTTC
CDR3 protein: CAISVSSYNEQFF

D gene: TRBD2
J gene: TRBJ2-1
V gene: TRBV6-5
clone size: NA
CDR3 DNA: TGTGCCAGCAGTTACTCCGGGAGGGGGAATGAGCAGTTCTTC
CDR3 protein: CASSYSGRGNEQFF

D gene: TRBD2
J gene: TRBJ2-5
V gene: TRBV15
clone size: NA
CDR3 DNA: TGTGCCACCAGCAGAGTACGGAGACTAGCGGGAGGGAGGGAGACCCAGTACTTC
CDR3 protein: CATSRVRRLAGGRETQYF

D gene: TRBD2
J gene: TRBJ2-1
V gene: TRBV10-3
clone size: once
CDR3 DNA: TGTGCCATCTCGGGACTAGCGGGAGTAGGTGAGCAGTTCTTC
CDR3 protein: CAISGLAGVGEQFF

D gene: NA
J gene: TRBJ2-5
V gene: TRBV4-1
clone size: once
CDR3 DNA: TGCGCCAGCAGCCAAGAGTACTCCTCGAAGGAGGAGACCCAGTACTTC
CDR3 protein: CASSQEYSSKEETQYF

D gene: NA
J gene: TRBJ2-2
V gene: TRBV19
clone size: once
CDR3 DNA: TGTGCCAGTAGTCAATCCCCAGGGGCGGGCGCCGGGGAGCTGTTTTTT
CDR3 protein: CASSQSPGAGAGELFF

D gene: NA
J gene: TRBJ2-1
V gene: TRBV27
clone size: NA
CDR3 DNA: TGTGCCAGCAGTCTCATCCGAGGACAGCACTACAATGAGCAGTTCTTC
CDR3 protein: CASSLIRGQHYNEQFF

D gene: NA
J gene: TRBJ2-5
V gene: TRBV6-4
clone size: NA
CDR3 DNA: TGTGCCAGCAGTGAGCAAAGGGGATCGGAGACCCAGTACTTC
CDR3 protein: CASSEQRGSETQYF

D gene: TRBD2
J gene: TRBJ2-3
V gene: TRBV7-9
clone size: NA
CDR3 DNA: TGTGCCAGCAGCTTAGCGGGAGGGAACGCAGTTACGCAGTATTTT
CDR3 protein: CASSLAGGNAVTQYF

D gene: TRBD2
J gene: TRBJ2-1
V gene: TRBV7-9
clone size: NA
CDR3 DNA: TGTGCCAGCAGCTTAGTGGTAGCGGGAGTCAATGAGCAGTTCTTC
CDR3 protein: CASSLVVAGVNEQFF

D gene: NA
J gene: TRBJ2-7
V gene: TRBV6-5
clone size: NA
CDR3 DNA: TGTGCCAGCAGTTTTAAAGGGGGTGGCTCCTACGAGCAGTACTTC
CDR3 protein: CASSFKGGGSYEQYF

D gene: TRBD1
J gene: TRBJ2-7
V gene: TRBV5-6
clone size: NA
CDR3 DNA: TGTGCCAGCAGCTTGGGGGGGACAGATCTTTCCTACGAGCAGTACTTC
CDR3 protein: CASSLGGTDLSYEQYF

D gene: NA
J gene: TRBJ2-7
V gene: TRBV28
clone size: NA
CDR3 DNA: TGTGCCAGCAAAGCTCCGGGACTCCTCTACGAGCAGTACTTC
CDR3 protein: CASKAPGLLYEQYF

D gene: NA
J gene: TRBJ1-2
V gene: TRBV9
clone size: few
CDR3 DNA: TGTGCCAGCAGCGTTACAGGGAATGGTGGCTACACCTTC
CDR3 protein: CASSVTGNGGYTF

D gene: TRBD2
J gene: TRBJ2-7
V gene: TRBV28
clone size: NA
CDR3 DNA: TGTGCCAGCAAAGGACTAGCGATCAGCACCTACGAGCAGTACTTC
CDR3 protein: CASKGLAISTYEQYF

D gene: TRBD1
J gene: TRBJ2-7
V gene: TRBV6-1
clone size: NA
CDR3 DNA: TGTGCCAGCCGGGGACAGGGAACCTACGAGCAGTACTTC
CDR3 protein: CASRGQGTYEQYF

D gene: NA
J gene: TRBJ1-5
V gene: TRBV19
clone size: NA
CDR3 DNA: TGTGCCAGTAGTATCATCAGGGCGACCCTCAATCAGCCCCAGCATTTT
CDR3 protein: CASSIIRATLNQPQHF